The 25 T cell receptor beta chains reported below all come from one sample, sequenced in a study of post-analysis software for immune sequencing data. Study-level points and caveats: Compared with controls, patients had more of roughly five TRBV segments, including TRBV5-6, TRBV5-1 and TRBV20-1.

Incorporated into the TCR beta cDNA libraries were unique molecular identifiers, which served to reduce PCR and sequencing biases. MiXCR, run by TCRdb on the PCR reads, gives a single entry per CDR3 protein. The sample has about 400,000 distinct CDR3 sequences, 30% to 45% seen once. What these receptors recognize is not known. Sequencing was done on a sample of blood. Receptors were obtained from a girl aged 10-17 years with multiple sclerosis.

The sample holds many counts of this clonotype. The gene calls are TRBV4-1 and TRBJ1-2, with D uncertain. The CDR3 runs 14 residues. Germline V CDR1 and CDR2: MGHRA, YSYEKL. Trimming took 4 bases from V and 5 from J, leaving 14 bases between them. CDR3 protein: CASSLLFESYGYTF. The CDR3 bases are TGCGCCAGCAGCCTTCTTTTCGAGAGTTATGGCTACACCTTC.

At least ten counts were recorded for this clonotype. This chain connects TRBV9 to TRBJ2-1, with D possibly TRBD1 on 6 matching bases. Trimming stripped 3 bases from V and 3 bases from J, with 16 bases between. The V gene's germline CDR1 is SGDLS and CDR2 YYNGEE. There are 16 residues in the CDR3. The CDR3 spells CASSASGALLYNEQFF. CDR3 DNA sequence: TGTGCCAGCAGCGCGTCAGGGGCCCTACTCTACAATGAGCAGTTCTTC.

This rearrangement joins TRBV29-1 to TRBJ2-7; TRBD2 matches at 7 bases. There are 13 residues in the CDR3. CDR1 SQVTM and CDR2 ANQGSEA come from the germline V gene. Trimming cost V 5 bases and J 0 bases; bases outside gene matches: 4. The CDR3 protein is CSVLGGSSYEQYF. CDR3 coding DNA: TGCAGCGTTCTCGGGGGGAGCTCCTACGAGCAGTACTTC.

V usage is TRBV7-6 and J usage is TRBJ2-7, with 9 bases aligning to TRBD1. The CDR3 runs to 15 residues. CDR1 is SGHVS and CDR2 is FNYEAQ in the germline V gene. V lost 1 base, J lost 5 bases, and 6 bases stayed unmatched. The CDR3 sequence is CASSLGGQGFDEQYF. In nucleotides, the CDR3 is TGTGCCAGCAGCTTAGGGGGACAGGGCTTCGACGAGCAGTACTTC. The full variable domain, rest sourced from reference TRBV7-6 and TRBJ2-7, is GAGVSQSPRYKVTKRGQDVALRCDPISGHVSLYWYRQALGQGPEFLTYFNYEAQQDKSGLPNDRFSAERPEGSISTLTIQRTEQRDSAMYRCASSLGGQGFDEQYFGPGTRLTVT.

The chain has TRBV7-6 and TRBJ2-2; 8 bases line up with TRBD1. The V gene's germline CDR1 is SGHVS and CDR2 FNYEAQ. Losses at the gene ends were 1 base for V and 7 bases for J; bases not matched to a gene: 8. The CDR3 sequence is 16 residues long. The CDR3 reads CASSLGSAGGYGELFF. The CDR3 DNA reads as TGTGCCAGCAGCTTAGGCTCGGCAGGGGGCTACGGGGAGCTGTTTTTT.

This clonotype was detected a few times. The chain is built from TRBV12-3 or TRBV12-4 and TRBJ1-1; 7 positions agree with TRBD1. With 4 bases clipped from V and 4 bases from J, the junction kept 6 bases outside the gene matches. The CDR3 consists of 14 residues. CDR3 loop: CASSSYRGITEAFF. In DNA form, the CDR3 reads TGTGCCAGCAGTTCGTACAGGGGAATCACTGAAGCTTTCTTT.

This clonotype has a handful of counts. The chain carries TRBV28 and TRBJ2-1, with 8 bases identical to TRBD2. J was trimmed by 4 bases and V by 3 bases; bases with no gene match: 17. Germline values: CDR1 MDHEN, CDR2 SYDVKM. The CDR3 sequence is 19 residues long. The CDR3 region is CASSFLLRGGGRDYNEQFF. The CDR3 DNA sequence: TGTGCCAGCAGTTTCCTCCTCCGGGGCGGGGGGCGCGATTACAATGAGCAGTTCTTC.

This rearrangement joins TRBV7-3 to TRBJ2-4, with TRBD2 as a possible D gene (6 bases). Trimming took off 5 bases at V and 8 bases at J, with 13 bases between the two ends. The CDR3 is 13 amino acids. CDR1 and CDR2 (germline): SGHTA, FQGTGA. Here the CDR3 DNA reads TGTGCCAGCAGCCCTAAGGAGGGAGACATTCAGTACTTC. Its protein product is CASSPKEGDIQYF.

This clonotype occurred a few times. V usage is TRBV7-9 and J usage is TRBJ2-5, with 9 bases that match TRBD2. J was trimmed by 5 bases and V by 1 base; bases with no gene match: 5. This CDR3 is built from 15 residues. Germline values: CDR1 SEHNR, CDR2 FQNEAQ (reference sequence). The CDR3 is CASSLGTSERETQYF. CDR3 nucleotides: TGTGCCAGCAGCTTAGGGACTAGCGAAAGGGAGACCCAGTACTTC.

This clonotype was counted a few times. The CDR3 here is CASSQSSNTGELFF. CDR3 DNA: TGTGCCAGCAGCCAATCATCGAACACCGGGGAGCTGTTTTTT. V usage is TRBV7-3 and J usage is TRBJ2-2; D gene unclear. Germline V gives CDR1 SGHTA, CDR2 FQGTGA. This CDR3 region has 14 residues. Trimming removed 5 bases at V and 0 bases at J, with 7 bases between.

This clonotype was seen just once. The rearrangement joins TRBV2 to TRBJ1-5; D is possibly TRBD1 (5 bases). CDR3 length equals 15 residues. V was cut by 6 bases and J by 2 bases, with 14 bases left in between. Germline V gives CDR1 SNHLY, CDR2 FYNNEI. The CDR3, as DNA: TGTGCCAGCAGCGCAAACGGCAGGGGCAATCAGCCCCAGCATTTT. Residues: CASSANGRGNQPQHF.

This chain joins TRBV6-5 and TRBJ1-2, with 12 bases aligning to TRBD1. Germline-derived CDR1 and CDR2 are MNHEY and SVGAGI. The CDR3 runs 15 residues. After removal of 4 bases from V and 3 bases from J, the junction contained 3 bases not matched to a gene. The CDR3: CASSLGTGGHYGYTF. DNA of the CDR3: TGTGCCAGCAGTTTAGGGACAGGGGGCCACTATGGCTACACCTTC.

This clonotype was counted between two and nine times. V and J are TRBV29-1 and TRBJ1-2; unclear D gene. The CDR3 loop spans 12 amino acids. V was cut by 2 bases and J by 2 bases, with 6 bases left in between. The germline gives CDR1 SQVTM, CDR2 ANQGSEA. In DNA form, the CDR3 reads TGCAGCGTTGAAAAAGGCAACTATGGCTACACCTTC. Its protein is CSVEKGNYGYTF.

V gene TRBV12-3 or TRBV12-4 combines with J gene TRBJ1-5, with TRBD1 matching over 7 bases. V was pared by 1 base and J by 4 bases, with 7 bases of the junction left unmatched. This CDR3 is built from 16 residues. This CDR3 reads CASSLDRQGVNQPQHF. The CDR3 coding sequence is TGTGCCAGCAGTTTAGATCGGCAGGGGGTAAATCAGCCCCAGCATTTT.

This clonotype has a handful of counts. This chain links TRBV7-9 with TRBJ2-3; D may be TRBD1 (5 bases). The V and J ends lost 5 bases and 0 bases respectively, with 12 bases between them. Germline CDR1 SEHNR, CDR2 FQNEAQ (reference sequence). The CDR3 has 15 amino acids. The CDR3 sequence: CASSVTGLSTDTQYF. CDR3 nucleotide sequence: TGTGCCAGCAGCGTAACAGGTTTGAGCACAGATACGCAGTATTTT.

This clonotype occurred a few times. The chain recombines TRBV20-1 with TRBJ1-5; 9 nucleotides agree with TRBD1. This CDR3 comprises 12 residues. The V gene end was trimmed by 4 bases and the J gene end by 10 bases; junction bases not matched to a gene: 5. CDR1 DFQATT and CDR2 SNEGSKA come from the germline V gene (reference sequence). DNA of the CDR3: TGCAGTGCTACCGACAGGGGGAAACCCCAGCATTTT. Translating it yields CSATDRGKPQHF.

This clonotype appeared a few times. CDR3 in amino acids: CASSYRHDNSPLHF. The DNA of the CDR3 is TGTGCCAGCAGTTACCGACACGATAATTCACCCCTCCACTTT. This chain links TRBV6-6 with TRBJ1-6; D is unclear. V was clipped by 2 bases and J by 5 bases, with 7 bases between them. Germline V lookup: CDR1 MNHNY, CDR2 SVGAGI (reference sequence). The CDR3 has 14 amino acids.

The chain uses TRBV12-3 or TRBV12-4 and TRBJ2-2; perhaps TRBD1 as D (5 bases). The ends were cut back, 3 bases at V and 4 bases at J, with 12 bases in the middle. The CDR3 sequence is 15 residues long. Here the CDR3 DNA reads TGTGCCAGCAGTTTTCAGGGCGGAATCACCGGGGAGCTGTTTTTT. This translates into CASSFQGGITGELFF.

The rearrangement joins TRBV7-9 to TRBJ1-5; 7 bases align to TRBD1. The CDR3 sequence is 16 residues long. J gave up 5 bases and V 5 bases, and 12 bases lay outside the gene matches. Germline CDR1 SEHNR, CDR2 FQNEAQ (reference sequence). For the CDR3, the DNA is TGTGCCAGCAGCCATCTAGGGGGCGCGAGGGATCAGCCCCAGCATTTT. Protein sequence: CASSHLGGARDQPQHF.

This clonotype has more than one count but fewer than ten. V and J are TRBV29-1 and TRBJ2-7; D might be TRBD2 (6 bases). Germline V gives CDR1 SQVTM, CDR2 ANQGSEA. The CDR3 is made up of 13 amino acids. V lost 5 bases and J 5 bases, leaving 16 bases between the germline ends. The CDR3 sequence: CSVRRGVGNEQYF. CDR3 bases: TGCAGCGTTCGGCGCGGGGTAGGAAACGAGCAGTACTTC.

This clonotype was recorded once. The rearrangement uses TRBV7-2 and TRBJ1-5; D ambiguous. Germline lookup yields CDR1 SGHTA and CDR2 FQGNSA. The CDR3 loop spans 15 amino acids. V was shortened by 0 bases and J by 7 bases, with 13 bases between the two germline ends. CDR3 residues: CASSLASGGGQPQHF. The CDR3 coding sequence is TGTGCCAGCAGCTTAGCGTCGGGTGGAGGGCAGCCCCAGCATTTT.

This clonotype has more than one count but fewer than ten. The chain combines TRBV6-1 with TRBJ2-1; no clear D. The CDR3 is 13 residues long. The germline CDR1 and CDR2 sequences are MNHNS and SASEGT. Trimming took 0 bases from V and 4 from J, leaving 4 bases between them. The DNA of the CDR3 is TGTGCCAGCAGTGAAGCGGAATACAATGAGCAGTTCTTC. Translation gives CASSEAEYNEQFF.

The chain carries TRBV7-3 and TRBJ2-3; D assignment may be TRBD1 or TRBD2 (6 bases each). This CDR3 contains 15 residues. Germline CDR1 is SGHTA and CDR2 is FQGTGA. Trimming pared 1 base from V and 0 bases from J, leaving 8 bases between. The CDR3 protein is CASSLIGGSTDTQYF. The CDR3 DNA reads as TGTGCCAGCAGCTTAATAGGGGGGAGCACAGATACGCAGTATTTT.

This clonotype was seen a few times. J is TRBJ1-5 and V is TRBV4-1; D possibly corresponds to TRBD1 (6 bases). The germline CDR1 and CDR2 sequences are MGHRA and YSYEKL. V shed 1 base and J shed 4 bases, with 23 bases lying between them. The CDR3 has 19 residues. CDR3 DNA: TGCGCCAGCAGCCAAGGGGCGGGCAGGGGAAGAGGAGGGAATCAGCCCCAGCATTTT. The encoded protein is CASSQGAGRGRGGNQPQHF.

This clonotype was counted only a few times. A read error may be the cause here, since a much bigger clone is one base away. The chain links TRBV28 to TRBJ2-5; 7 bases are shared with TRBD2. The CDR3 runs 15 residues. Germline CDR1 MDHEN, CDR2 SYDVKM. The trim removed 4 bases at V and 5 bases at J, leaving 10 bases unmatched. The CDR3 nucleotides are TGTGCCAGCAGTTCCTCAGCGGGGACCAAGGAGACCCAGTACTTC. This encodes CASSSSAGTKETQYF.